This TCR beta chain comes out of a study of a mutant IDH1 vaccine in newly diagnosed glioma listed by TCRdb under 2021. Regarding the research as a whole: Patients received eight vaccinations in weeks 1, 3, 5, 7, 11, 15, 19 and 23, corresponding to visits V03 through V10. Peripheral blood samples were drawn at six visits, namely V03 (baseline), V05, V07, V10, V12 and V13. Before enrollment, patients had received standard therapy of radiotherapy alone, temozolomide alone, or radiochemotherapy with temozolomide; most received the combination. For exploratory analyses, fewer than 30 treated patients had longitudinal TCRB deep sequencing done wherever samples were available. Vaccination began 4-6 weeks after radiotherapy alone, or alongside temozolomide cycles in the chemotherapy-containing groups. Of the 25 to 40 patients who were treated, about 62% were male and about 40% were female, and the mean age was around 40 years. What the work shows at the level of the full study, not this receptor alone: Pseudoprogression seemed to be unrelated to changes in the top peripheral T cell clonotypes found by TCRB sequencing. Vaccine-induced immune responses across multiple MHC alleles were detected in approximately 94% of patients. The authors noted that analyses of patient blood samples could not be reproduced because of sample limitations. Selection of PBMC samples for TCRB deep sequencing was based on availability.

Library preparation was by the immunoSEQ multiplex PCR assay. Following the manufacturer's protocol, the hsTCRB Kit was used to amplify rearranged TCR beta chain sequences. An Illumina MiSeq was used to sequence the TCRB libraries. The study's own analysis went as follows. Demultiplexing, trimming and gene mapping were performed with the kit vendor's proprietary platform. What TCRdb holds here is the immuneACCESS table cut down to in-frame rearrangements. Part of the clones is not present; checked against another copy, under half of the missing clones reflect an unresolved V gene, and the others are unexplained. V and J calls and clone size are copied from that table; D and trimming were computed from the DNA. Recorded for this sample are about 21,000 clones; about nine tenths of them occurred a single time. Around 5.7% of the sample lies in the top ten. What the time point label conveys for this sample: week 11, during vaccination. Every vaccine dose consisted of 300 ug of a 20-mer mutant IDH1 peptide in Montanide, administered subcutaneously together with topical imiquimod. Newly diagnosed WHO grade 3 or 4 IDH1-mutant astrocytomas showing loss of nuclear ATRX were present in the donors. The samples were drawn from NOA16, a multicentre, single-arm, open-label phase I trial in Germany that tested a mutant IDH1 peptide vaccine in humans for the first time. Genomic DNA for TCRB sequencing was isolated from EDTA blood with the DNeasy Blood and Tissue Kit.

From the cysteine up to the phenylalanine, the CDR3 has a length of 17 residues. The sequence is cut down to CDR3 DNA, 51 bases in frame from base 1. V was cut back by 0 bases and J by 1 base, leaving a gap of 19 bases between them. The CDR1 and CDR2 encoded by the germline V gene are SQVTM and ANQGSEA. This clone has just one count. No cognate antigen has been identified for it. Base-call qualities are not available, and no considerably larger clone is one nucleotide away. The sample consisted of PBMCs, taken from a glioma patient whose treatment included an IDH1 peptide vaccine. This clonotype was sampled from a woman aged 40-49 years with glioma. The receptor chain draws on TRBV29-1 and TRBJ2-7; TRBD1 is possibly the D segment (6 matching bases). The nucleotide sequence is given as TGCAGCGTTGAAGATATAGGGCCCGTGGGACAATCCTACGAGCAGTACTTC. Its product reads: CSVEDIGPVGQSYEQYF.